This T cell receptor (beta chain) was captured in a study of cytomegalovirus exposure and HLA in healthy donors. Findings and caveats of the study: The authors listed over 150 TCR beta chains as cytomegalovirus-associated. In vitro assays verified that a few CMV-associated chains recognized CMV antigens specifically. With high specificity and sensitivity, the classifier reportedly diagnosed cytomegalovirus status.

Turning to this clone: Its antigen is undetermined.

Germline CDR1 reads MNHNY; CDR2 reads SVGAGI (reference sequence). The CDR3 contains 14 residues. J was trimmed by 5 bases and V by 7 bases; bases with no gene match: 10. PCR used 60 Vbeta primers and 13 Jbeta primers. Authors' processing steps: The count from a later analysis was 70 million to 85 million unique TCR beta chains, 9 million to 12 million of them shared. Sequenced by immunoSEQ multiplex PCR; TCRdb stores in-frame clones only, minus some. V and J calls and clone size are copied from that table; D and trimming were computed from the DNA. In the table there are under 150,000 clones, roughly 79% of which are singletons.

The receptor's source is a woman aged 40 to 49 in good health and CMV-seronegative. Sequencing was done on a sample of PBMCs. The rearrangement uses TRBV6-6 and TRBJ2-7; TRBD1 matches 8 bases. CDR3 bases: TGTGCCAGCACCAAGGACAGGGTTGTAGACGAGCAGTACTTC. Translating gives CASTKDRVVDEQYF.